This passage covers 12 T cell receptor beta chains from one sample sequenced in a study of PD-L1 blockade in urothelial cancer. Produced via immunoSEQ multiplex PCR; TCRdb's table is partial and in-frame only. The sample has roughly 76,000 clones, 91% seen once. Noted time point: peripheral blood 6 weeks after treatment start. Sample: PBMCs, taken around atezolizumab (anti-PD-L1) treatment. The receptors stem from a woman at least 80 years old with urothelial cancer.

J is TRBJ2-3 and V is TRBV7-2; maybe TRBD1 (6 bases). The CDR3 consists of 15 residues. Trimming removed 5 bases at V and 4 bases at J, with 16 bases between. In germline, CDR1 is SGHTA, CDR2 FQGNSA. The CDR3, as DNA: TGTGCCAGCAGCCGGACCTCACAGGGCTCAGATACGCAGTATTTT. Translation gives CASSRTSQGSDTQYF.

The chain recombines TRBV28 with TRBJ2-7, with TRBD2 matching 10 bases. The CDR3 consists of 15 residues. Germline V gene sequence: CDR1 MDHEN, CDR2 SYDVKM. The J segment lost 4 bases and the V segment lost 4 bases, leaving 7 bases of the junction unmatched. The DNA of the CDR3 is TGTGCCAGCAGTTCAGCGGGAGGGCGTCGGTACGAGCAGTACTTC. As protein: CASSSAGGRRYEQYF.

The rearrangement joins TRBV14 to TRBJ1-2; the D is unclear. The CDR3 spans 12 residues. Per germline, CDR1 SGHDN and CDR2 FVKESK. Trimming took 2 bases from V and 10 from J, leaving 11 bases between them. This CDR3 is CASSQRRSTYTF. In nucleotides, the CDR3 is TGTGCCAGCAGCCAACGTCGAAGCACCTACACCTTC.

The chain employs TRBV15 and TRBJ2-7; 7 bases align to TRBD1. V lost 3 bases and J lost 7; bases outside the gene matches: 9. Germline CDR1 and CDR2: LNHNV and YYDKDF (reference sequence). The CDR3 totals 14 residues. CDR3 residues: CATSSEKTGQEQYF. DNA of the CDR3: TGTGCCACCAGCAGTGAAAAGACGGGACAGGAGCAGTACTTC.

V usage is TRBV19 and J usage is TRBJ2-7; 9 bases fit TRBD1. Germline assignment: CDR1 LNHDA and CDR2 SQIVND (reference sequence). CDR3 length equals 16 residues. Trimming removed 2 bases from V and 1 base from J; junction bases left unmatched: 6. The CDR3 DNA sequence: TGTGCCAGTAGTATACGGTCCGGGACAGGGTCCTACGAGCAGTACTTC. Translated, it gives CASSIRSGTGSYEQYF.

V gene TRBV13 combines with J gene TRBJ2-4; D is ambiguous. Germline CDR1 and CDR2: PRHDT and FYEKMQ (reference sequence). This CDR3 contains 16 residues. The V end lost 0 bases, the J end lost 0 bases, and 9 bases lay between the germline ends. Here the CDR3 DNA reads TGTGCCAGCAGCTTAGGAGCCATTCTAGCCAAAAACATTCAGTACTTC. Its protein product is CASSLGAILAKNIQYF.

The CDR3 region has the DNA TGTGCCAGCAGAAGCGGACAAGAGACCCAGTACTTC. Translating gives CASRSGQETQYF. The chain carries TRBV5-8 and TRBJ2-5; possibly TRBD2 for D (5 bases). V dropped 5 bases and J dropped 2 bases, with 7 bases sitting between them. Per germline, CDR1 SGHTS and CDR2 YDEGEE. This CDR3 is 12 amino acids long.

V usage is TRBV5-6 and J usage is TRBJ1-5, with 7 bases fitting TRBD1. CDR3 length: 16 residues. Germline CDR1 is SGHDT and CDR2 is YYEEEE. V dropped 1 base and J dropped 0; count of bases not matched to a gene: 4. The CDR3, as DNA: TGTGCCAGCAGCTTGTACAGGGGCCATAGCAATCAGCCCCAGCATTTT. Its translation: CASSLYRGHSNQPQHF.

Written as DNA, the CDR3 is TGTGCCAGCAGTTCCCCTAGCGGGAGTGCCTACGAGCAGTACTTC. It translates to CASSSPSGSAYEQYF. The chain combines TRBV28 with TRBJ2-7; 10 bases match TRBD2. Trimming removed 4 bases from V and 2 bases from J; junction bases left unmatched: 5. Germline-derived CDR1 and CDR2 are MDHEN and SYDVKM. This CDR3 is 15 amino acids long.

V gene TRBV19 combines with J gene TRBJ2-3; D possibly corresponds to TRBD2 (6 bases). Germline CDR1 LNHDA, CDR2 SQIVND (reference sequence). The CDR3 length is 16 residues. Trimming shortened V by 7 bases and J by 2 bases, and 19 bases separated the two germline ends. CDR3 region: CASTLSAGSPTDTQYF. The CDR3 coding sequence is TGTGCCAGTACCCTTAGTGCGGGAAGTCCCACAGATACGCAGTATTTT.

The rearrangement links TRBV2 to TRBJ1-5, with TRBD1 matching 7 bases. CDR1 and CDR2 from the germline V gene are SNHLY and FYNNEI. The CDR3 has 15 amino acids. The trim removed 6 bases at V and 6 bases at J, leaving 11 bases unmatched. CDR3 region: CASSPTTGRAQPQHF. As DNA, the CDR3 is TGTGCCAGCAGCCCAACGACAGGGCGGGCTCAGCCCCAGCATTTT.

This chain joins TRBV6-5 and TRBJ1-2; no clear D. CDR1 MNHEY and CDR2 SVGAGI come from the germline V gene. The CDR3 is 14 amino acids. Trimming shortened V by 6 bases and J by 8 bases, and 19 bases separated the two germline ends. The chain's CDR3 is CASRTPLRGTGYTF. As DNA, the CDR3 is TGTGCCAGCAGAACCCCCTTACGGGGTACGGGCTACACCTTC.